The clone carrying this T cell receptor (beta chain) has just a few counts. Its antigen remains unidentified. CD4+ naive, central memory, regulatory and stem cell-like memory subsets were isolated by sorting on CD45RO/CCR7/CD25/CD127/CD95/CD27. Purities in excess of 95% were seen in all sorted populations. The entry originates in a study of beta chain features in type 1 diabetes. The CDR3 loop spans 18 amino acids. Germline V CDR1 and CDR2: LNHNV, YYDKDF (reference sequence). Between the trimmed V and J ends, which lost 0 bases and 1 base, there was a span of 16 bases. Sequenced material consisted of expressed TCRB transcripts (all of the isolated RNA was reverse transcribed). Clones were read by immunoSEQ multiplex PCR, and TCRdb kept only the in-frame ones, dropping some. The profile shows fewer than 300,000 clones, about 11% of them singletons. Study-wide points: Cells carrying high TCR expression could end up over-represented when cDNA is sequenced. Naive, central memory and Treg TCRB repertoires seemed to resemble each other more closely in patients than they did in healthy donors. Type 1 diabetes patients had TCRB CDR3s that were shorter (moderately but significantly so) in all four CD4+ subsets.

V usage is TRBV15 and J usage is TRBJ2-4, with D possibly matching TRBD1 (6 bases). The sample consisted of naive CD4+ T cells from blood. The clonotype comes from a man aged 30 to 45 with type 1 diabetes. The CDR3 nucleotides read TGTGCCACCAGCAGAGATCTTTCAGGGGAGACGGCCAAAAACATTCAGTACTTC. Residues: CATSRDLSGETAKNIQYF.